This T cell receptor (beta chain) was obtained from a study of PD-1 blockade in classical Hodgkin lymphoma (dated by TCRdb to 2019 to 2021). For the wider study: Nivolumab dosing was 3 mg/kg intravenously every 2 weeks, continuing until either disease progression or unacceptable toxicity. The study used TCR beta sequencing and CyTOF to define a peripheral blood immune signature of response to PD-1 blockade in classical Hodgkin lymphoma. Summary of the overall study and its limitations: CD4+ but not CD8+ TCR diversity rose significantly by C4D1 (p=0.0027 vs p=0.16), most apparent in complete responders (p=0.02). Lower diversity was observed in patients in whom nivolumab was started less than 1 year after ASCT, and these patients were excluded from later analyses so that confounding by immune reconstitution would be avoided. Newly diagnosed patients were reported to have lower baseline TCR diversity than healthy donors, and relapsed/refractory patients were reported to have lower baseline TCR diversity still. The study was limited to a single clinical trial cohort, and causes of repertoire differences, possibly disease activity or prior therapy, remained undefined. Trial patients with a complete response had baseline diversity similar to that of newly diagnosed patients, while partial responders and progressors had significantly lower diversity.

Genomic DNA was extracted with the Qiagen DNeasy kit from unsorted PBMCs and from negatively selected CD4+ and CD8+ fractions. TCR beta CDR3 regions were amplified by immunoSEQ multiplex PCR using primers annealing to V and J segments. A synthetic immune receptor repertoire was used to minimize amplification bias, and any residual bias was removed computationally once sequencing was done. On the study's bioinformatics: Repertoire diversity was quantified as the Shannon entropy index using custom Python scripts. Unsorted, CD4+ and CD8+ repertoires were analyzed separately, except for combined analyses in which CD4+ and CD8+ sequences were merged in silico. Clonal expansion was defined as at least a 2-fold frequency increase after treatment relative to C1D1, with a pseudocount of 0.5 for undetected baseline clones. Singleton clones were defined as clones with 0 or 1 copy at C1D1, and non-singleton clones were defined as clones with 2 or more copies. Clones expanded in unsorted samples were labelled as CD4+, CD8+ or unknown by matching protein sequences in sorted samples from the same patient. Wilcoxon tests on paired samples were used to test diversity changes from C1D1 to C4D1. TCRdb limited this immuneACCESS table to in-frame rearrangements with V and J called. A share of clones is missing; checked studies link under half to unresolved V genes, and the rest is unexplained. From that table come the V and J calls and clone size; the DNA was used to work out D and trimming. The sample table lists some 63,000 clones, roughly nine tenths of them with a count of one. The top ten hold roughly a tenth of the sample.

The time point tag for this specimen amounts to: cycle 1 day 1 (C1D1), immediately before nivolumab initiation. Every trial patient had relapsed after autologous stem cell transplantation, and cohorts A, B and C differed in prior brentuximab vedotin exposure. The trial cohort was composed of about 53 patients with relapsed/refractory classical Hodgkin lymphoma, for whom complete response, partial response or progressive disease was recorded as best overall response. Trial patients were treated with single-agent nivolumab in the multi-cohort phase II CheckMate 205 trial. Best overall response was determined by an independent review committee according to the 2007 International Working Group response criteria. Trial PBMCs were collected immediately before nivolumab initiation (C1D1) and during therapy at cycle 2 day 1 and cycle 4 day 1. Peripheral blood was collected in 8 mL Vacutainer Cell Preparation Tubes, from which PBMCs were isolated by centrifugation and then cryopreserved.

Of note for this clone: Its antigen is not yet known. No base-level quality is on record; no much larger clone is a single base apart.

The sequenced sample was peripheral blood mononuclear cells (PBMCs), obtained at baseline. The source of this sequence is a human donor with classical Hodgkin lymphoma.

The base sequence is TGCGCCAGCAGCCAAAAGACAGGGGACACCGGGGAGCTGTTTTTT. Its protein is CASSQKTGDTGELFF. The chain employs TRBV5-1 and TRBJ2-2; TRBD1 fits 8 bases in the junction. The CDR3 covers 15 residues, taking in both the cysteine and the phenylalanine. Only the CDR3 part of the read is kept: 45 bases, read in frame from the first base. V is cut back by 4 bases and J by 3 bases, with 5 bases in the junction unmatched. The germline V gene supplies CDR1 SGHRS and CDR2 YFSETQ.